This is a list of T cell receptor beta chains from one sample in a study of T cell changes during pregnancy in multiple sclerosis. The protocol was immunoSEQ multiplex PCR, while the TCRdb copy is restricted to in-frame clones and leaves out a portion. The sample holds some 20,000 clones, under 95% seen once. The sample in question was CD4+ T cells from peripheral blood mononuclear cells, obtained in the third trimester of pregnancy. These receptors were collected from a female donor in good health, enrolled as a control in a pregnancy study. The CDR3 runs from the conserved cysteine through the conserved F or W. Each record gives: J gene, V gene, clone size, D gene, CDR3 DNA, CDR3 protein. The D gene is left open where the match is weak. Only part of the rows carry a size: once, few, many, or a class if the clone is expanded.

j_gene: TRBJ2-5
v_gene: TRBV7-6
abundance: .
d_gene: TRBD2
CDR3nt: TGTGCCAGCAGCCTTAGCGGGAGCTCCCAAGAGACCCAGTACTTC
CDR3aa: CASSLSGSSQETQYF

j_gene: TRBJ1-6
v_gene: TRBV27
abundance: .
d_gene: TRBD1
CDR3nt: TGTGCCAGCAGTTACAGGGGCAATTCACCCCTCCACTTT
CDR3aa: CASSYRGNSPLHF

j_gene: TRBJ1-2
v_gene: TRBV6-5
abundance: .
d_gene: TRBD1
CDR3nt: TGTGCCAGCAGTTACAGGCAGGGGGATGGCTACACCTTC
CDR3aa: CASSYRQGDGYTF

j_gene: TRBJ1-1
v_gene: TRBV2
abundance: .
d_gene: TRBD1
CDR3nt: TGTGCCAGCAGTGGGGACAGGCGGATGACTGAAGCTTTCTTT
CDR3aa: CASSGDRRMTEAFF

j_gene: TRBJ1-2
v_gene: TRBV28
abundance: .
d_gene: .
CDR3nt: TGTGCCAGCAGTACGACACCAGCTAACTATGGCTACACCTTC
CDR3aa: CASSTTPANYGYTF

j_gene: TRBJ1-4
v_gene: TRBV4-2
abundance: .
d_gene: .
CDR3nt: TGTGCCAGCAGCCAAGCGACAGCTAATGAAAAACTGTTTTTT
CDR3aa: CASSQATANEKLFF

j_gene: TRBJ1-6
v_gene: TRBV7-2
abundance: .
d_gene: .
CDR3nt: TGTGCCAGCAGCCCCTCGACTACGGTTTCTAATTCACCCCTCCACTTT
CDR3aa: CASSPSTTVSNSPLHF

j_gene: TRBJ1-4
v_gene: TRBV7-9
abundance: .
d_gene: .
CDR3nt: TGTGCCAGCAGCTTAGGTGGGGGCGGTGAAAAACCGTTTTTT
CDR3aa: CASSLGGGGEKPFF

j_gene: TRBJ2-5
v_gene: TRBV25-1
abundance: .
d_gene: .
CDR3nt: TGTGCCAGCAGTGGGTATGGCCAGTTTTTACAAGAGACCCAGTACTTC
CDR3aa: CASSGYGQFLQETQYF

j_gene: TRBJ1-5
v_gene: TRBV6-1
abundance: .
d_gene: .
CDR3nt: TGTGCCAGCAGTCTGGACAGATTGGGCAATCAGCCCCAGCATTTT
CDR3aa: CASSLDRLGNQPQHF

j_gene: TRBJ1-6
v_gene: TRBV19
abundance: .
d_gene: .
CDR3nt: TGTGCCAGTAGTCCTCAAGCAAGGGGCTCCTATAATTCACCCCTCCACTTT
CDR3aa: CASSPQARGSYNSPLHF

j_gene: TRBJ2-1
v_gene: TRBV5-1
abundance: .
d_gene: .
CDR3nt: TGCGCCAGCAGCTTCAACTCGGCGGGCCCCTCCTACAATGAGCAGTTCTTC
CDR3aa: CASSFNSAGPSYNEQFF

j_gene: TRBJ1-6
v_gene: TRBV6-4
abundance: .
d_gene: .
CDR3nt: TGTGCCAGCAGTGACTGGGGAGTTGATGGCGGTTCACCCCTCCACTTT
CDR3aa: CASSDWGVDGGSPLHF

j_gene: TRBJ1-1
v_gene: TRBV6-5
abundance: .
d_gene: TRBD1
CDR3nt: TGTGCCAGCAGCCCTCTCGACAGGGTAGACACTGAAGCTTTCTTT
CDR3aa: CASSPLDRVDTEAFF

j_gene: TRBJ1-6
v_gene: TRBV10-3
abundance: once
d_gene: TRBD1
CDR3nt: TGTGCCATCAGTGGACAGGGCCCTATGGATTCACCCCTCCACTTT
CDR3aa: CAISGQGPMDSPLHF

j_gene: TRBJ1-6
v_gene: TRBV7-2
abundance: .
d_gene: .
CDR3nt: TGTGCCAGCAGCCCCCGATCAGGAGGAACCCCCTCACCCCTCCACTTT
CDR3aa: CASSPRSGGTPSPLHF

j_gene: TRBJ2-3
v_gene: TRBV10-1
abundance: .
d_gene: .
CDR3nt: TGCGCCAGCAGTGATATACAGGGTGGTACGCAGTATTTT
CDR3aa: CASSDIQGGTQYF

j_gene: TRBJ1-5
v_gene: TRBV6-1
abundance: once
d_gene: .
CDR3nt: TGTGCCAGGACGGACAATAGCAATCAGCCCCAGCATTTT
CDR3aa: CARTDNSNQPQHF

j_gene: TRBJ1-4
v_gene: TRBV19
abundance: .
d_gene: .
CDR3nt: TGTGCCAGCGCAGGGGATAATGAAAAACTGTTTTTT
CDR3aa: CASAGDNEKLFF

j_gene: TRBJ2-7
v_gene: TRBV11-2
abundance: .
d_gene: .
CDR3nt: TGTGCCAGCAGCTTAGATCTCACGGGGGGCCTTGCGTACGAGCAGTACTTC
CDR3aa: CASSLDLTGGLAYEQYF

j_gene: TRBJ2-3
v_gene: TRBV18
abundance: .
d_gene: .
CDR3nt: TGTGCCAGCTCACCACTAGGAGCAAGTACAGATACGCAGTATTTT
CDR3aa: CASSPLGASTDTQYF

j_gene: TRBJ2-6
v_gene: TRBV9
abundance: .
d_gene: TRBD2
CDR3nt: TGTGCCAGCAGCGTAGCCCCCGCGGGAGCTGGGGCCAACGTCCTGACTTTC
CDR3aa: CASSVAPAGAGANVLTF

j_gene: TRBJ1-2
v_gene: TRBV11-2
abundance: .
d_gene: TRBD1
CDR3nt: TGTGCCAGCAGCTGGGGACAGGATGGCTACACCTTC
CDR3aa: CASSWGQDGYTF

j_gene: TRBJ1-1
v_gene: TRBV28
abundance: .
d_gene: .
CDR3nt: TGTGCCAGCAGTTTTCTGGTCGGTCGTCTCACTGAAGCTTTCTTT
CDR3aa: CASSFLVGRLTEAFF

j_gene: TRBJ1-6
v_gene: TRBV5-1
abundance: few
d_gene: TRBD1
CDR3nt: TGCGCCAGCAGCTTAACAGGGGTCGATTCACCCCTCCACTTT
CDR3aa: CASSLTGVDSPLHF

j_gene: TRBJ1-5
v_gene: TRBV7-9
abundance: .
d_gene: .
CDR3nt: TGTGCCAGCAGCTTTACAGGGATTAATCAGCCCCAGCATTTT
CDR3aa: CASSFTGINQPQHF

j_gene: TRBJ1-2
v_gene: TRBV10-3
abundance: .
d_gene: .
CDR3nt: TGTGCCATCAGTGATCTTGCTACTTATGGCTACACCTTC
CDR3aa: CAISDLATYGYTF

j_gene: TRBJ1-5
v_gene: TRBV28
abundance: .
d_gene: .
CDR3nt: TGTGCCAGCAGTACACGGGGGATTTATAGCAATCAGCCCCAGCATTTT
CDR3aa: CASSTRGIYSNQPQHF

j_gene: TRBJ1-1
v_gene: TRBV15
abundance: .
d_gene: .
CDR3nt: TGTGCCACCAGCAGAGATCTAACGGGGACTGAAGCTTTCTTT
CDR3aa: CATSRDLTGTEAFF

j_gene: TRBJ2-2
v_gene: TRBV14
abundance: .
d_gene: TRBD1
CDR3nt: TGTGCCAGCAGTCAATTCCGGGACAGGACCACCGGGGAGCTGTTTTTT
CDR3aa: CASSQFRDRTTGELFF

j_gene: TRBJ1-5
v_gene: TRBV21-1
abundance: once
d_gene: .
CDR3nt: TGTGCCAGCACCGGGACAAAAGGGACACGGCCCCAGCATTTT
CDR3aa: CASTGTKGTRPQHF

j_gene: TRBJ2-1
v_gene: TRBV6-4
abundance: .
d_gene: TRBD2
CDR3nt: TGTGCCAGCAGTGAAAGGAGCGGGGTTAGCTCCTACAATGAGCAGTTCTTC
CDR3aa: CASSERSGVSSYNEQFF

j_gene: TRBJ1-2
v_gene: TRBV2
abundance: once
d_gene: .
CDR3nt: TGTGCCAGGAGCCTTGGGCAGGGGTTTCGCGGCTACACCTTC
CDR3aa: CARSLGQGFRGYTF

j_gene: TRBJ2-1
v_gene: TRBV9
abundance: .
d_gene: .
CDR3nt: TGTGCCAGCAGCCTAGGGCAGGCGGGGAATGAGCAGTTCTTC
CDR3aa: CASSLGQAGNEQFF

j_gene: TRBJ2-2
v_gene: TRBV25-1
abundance: .
d_gene: TRBD2
CDR3nt: TGTGCCAGCGGTGCATCACTAGCGTACACCGGGGAGCTGTTTTTT
CDR3aa: CASGASLAYTGELFF

j_gene: TRBJ1-3
v_gene: TRBV19
abundance: .
d_gene: .
CDR3nt: TGTGCCAGTAATGCCGGACAACCAGGAAACACCATATATTTT
CDR3aa: CASNAGQPGNTIYF

j_gene: TRBJ2-3
v_gene: TRBV2
abundance: .
d_gene: .
CDR3nt: TGTGCCAGCAGTACTAGAACAGATACGCAGTATTTT
CDR3aa: CASSTRTDTQYF

j_gene: TRBJ2-7
v_gene: TRBV28
abundance: once
d_gene: TRBD2
CDR3nt: TGTGCCAGCAGTTTGGGCGGGAGGCCCTCCTACGAGCAGTACTTC
CDR3aa: CASSLGGRPSYEQYF

j_gene: TRBJ1-3
v_gene: TRBV7-3
abundance: .
d_gene: TRBD1
CDR3nt: TGTGCCAGCAGCTTAGACAGGGGTTTTGGAAACACCATATATTTT
CDR3aa: CASSLDRGFGNTIYF

j_gene: TRBJ2-7
v_gene: TRBV1
abundance: .
d_gene: .
CDR3nt: TGCATCGATTCTACCGGGACAGGAGCCTACGAGCAGTACTTC
CDR3aa: CIDSTGTGAYEQYF

j_gene: TRBJ2-2
v_gene: TRBV6-4
abundance: .
d_gene: TRBD2
CDR3nt: TGTGCCAGCAGTGACGGGACTAGCACCGGGGAGCTGTTTTTT
CDR3aa: CASSDGTSTGELFF

j_gene: TRBJ1-2
v_gene: TRBV28
abundance: .
d_gene: TRBD1
CDR3nt: TGTGCCAGCAGCAGAGGGACAGGCGGAAGTGGCTACACCTTC
CDR3aa: CASSRGTGGSGYTF

j_gene: TRBJ1-5
v_gene: TRBV4-1
abundance: .
d_gene: .
CDR3nt: TGCGCCAGCAGCCAAGGTGCGGGGGGCGGGAATCAGCCCCAGCATTTT
CDR3aa: CASSQGAGGGNQPQHF

j_gene: TRBJ1-1
v_gene: TRBV27
abundance: .
d_gene: TRBD1
CDR3nt: TGTGCCACCAGTAAACAGGGGGGGAGCACTGAAGCTTTCTTT
CDR3aa: CATSKQGGSTEAFF

j_gene: TRBJ2-1
v_gene: TRBV7-9
abundance: .
d_gene: TRBD2
CDR3nt: TGTGCCAGCCAGCGGGAGGTAAGAGTTCGGAATGAGCAGTTCTTC
CDR3aa: CASQREVRVRNEQFF

j_gene: TRBJ2-3
v_gene: TRBV5-6
abundance: .
d_gene: TRBD2
CDR3nt: TGTGCCAGCAGCCCGGTGGGCGGGGGAACAGATACGCAGTATTTT
CDR3aa: CASSPVGGGTDTQYF

j_gene: TRBJ1-3
v_gene: TRBV10-2
abundance: .
d_gene: TRBD1
CDR3nt: TGCGCCAGCACTCCCTGGACAGGTCGCTCTGGAAACACCATATATTTT
CDR3aa: CASTPWTGRSGNTIYF

j_gene: TRBJ1-2
v_gene: TRBV7-6
abundance: .
d_gene: .
CDR3nt: TGTGCCAGCAGCTTCCCGGAGGGAAATGGCGGCTACACCTTC
CDR3aa: CASSFPEGNGGYTF

j_gene: TRBJ2-6
v_gene: TRBV10-3
abundance: .
d_gene: .
CDR3nt: TGTGCCACCCCCAGGGATAGGTTCTCTGGGGCCAACGTCCTGACTTTC
CDR3aa: CATPRDRFSGANVLTF

j_gene: TRBJ2-7
v_gene: TRBV6-5
abundance: .
d_gene: TRBD2
CDR3nt: TGTGCCAGCAGTTACGTAGCGGGGCGCCCTGACGAGCAGTACTTC
CDR3aa: CASSYVAGRPDEQYF

j_gene: TRBJ1-2
v_gene: TRBV19
abundance: .
d_gene: .
CDR3nt: TGTGCCAGTAGTATACCGTGGGGCCATGGCTACACCTTC
CDR3aa: CASSIPWGHGYTF

j_gene: TRBJ1-4
v_gene: TRBV29-1
abundance: .
d_gene: TRBD1
CDR3nt: TGCAGCGGGGGGACAGGGGAAAAACTGTTTTTT
CDR3aa: CSGGTGEKLFF

j_gene: TRBJ1-1
v_gene: TRBV29-1
abundance: .
d_gene: .
CDR3nt: TGCAGCTTTCGGCAGGTGAACACTGAAGCTTTCTTT
CDR3aa: CSFRQVNTEAFF

j_gene: TRBJ1-2
v_gene: TRBV7-2
abundance: .
d_gene: .
CDR3nt: TGTGCCAGCAGCTTAGTCGGGGCGGGGTATGGCTACACCTTC
CDR3aa: CASSLVGAGYGYTF

j_gene: TRBJ1-2
v_gene: TRBV25-1
abundance: .
d_gene: TRBD1
CDR3nt: TGTGCCAGCAGTGACTTGGACAGGGGAAACTATGGCTACACCTTC
CDR3aa: CASSDLDRGNYGYTF

j_gene: TRBJ1-2
v_gene: TRBV19
abundance: once
d_gene: .
CDR3nt: TGTGCCAGTAGTACACAGGTTATTAACTATGGCTACACCTTC
CDR3aa: CASSTQVINYGYTF

j_gene: TRBJ2-1
v_gene: TRBV15
abundance: .
d_gene: TRBD2
CDR3nt: TGTGCCACCTCGGGAGGGGCGAAGGACAATGAGCAGTTCTTC
CDR3aa: CATSGGAKDNEQFF

j_gene: TRBJ2-1
v_gene: TRBV14
abundance: .
d_gene: .
CDR3nt: TGTGCCAGCAGCTCACCGGGAATTAACTCATACAATGAGCAGTTCTTC
CDR3aa: CASSSPGINSYNEQFF

j_gene: TRBJ2-5
v_gene: TRBV7-3
abundance: .
d_gene: TRBD1
CDR3nt: TGTGCCAGCAGCTTAACCGGGACAGGGGGGGAGACCCAGTACTTC
CDR3aa: CASSLTGTGGETQYF